Shown below are 25 T cell receptor beta chains from a single sample sequenced in a study of blood T cell repertoires in COVID-19. Profiled with immunoSEQ multiplex PCR; TCRdb holds only in-frame clones, not every one. The table includes just over 80,000 clones, about 86% detected once. Sequences were obtained from peripheral blood. The receptors come from a man of 80 years or more with acute or convalescent COVID-19.

This sequence joins TRBV6-6 and TRBJ1-1, with 11 bases aligning to TRBD1. Germline CDR1 MNHNY, CDR2 SVGAGI (reference sequence). Trimming cost V 7 bases and J 4 bases; bases outside gene matches: 2. CDR3 size: 13 residues. As DNA, the CDR3 is TGTGCCAGCAAAGGGACAGGGGGCACTGAAGCTTTCTTT. Its protein product is CASKGTGGTEAFF.

CDR3 bases: TGTGCCAGCAGCTCCCGTGGGCGTACAGGCGCCTGGGCCAACGTCCTGACTTTC. Protein product: CASSSRGRTGAWANVLTF. This chain connects TRBV7-2 to TRBJ2-6, with D tentatively TRBD1 (5 bases). Trimming left V 4 bases short and J 5 bases short, with 21 bases between. The V gene's germline CDR1 is SGHTA and CDR2 FQGNSA. The CDR3 has 18 amino acids.

This clone was seen just once. The rearrangement joins TRBV5-1 to TRBJ1-2; 7 bases map to TRBD1. The V gene's germline CDR1 is SGHRS and CDR2 YFSETQ. J lost 6 bases, V lost 4 bases, and 9 bases had no gene match. The CDR3 has 14 amino acids. CDR3 sequence (DNA): TGCGCCAGCAGCACCAGGGGGGACCCGAATGGCTACACCTTC. Protein: CASSTRGDPNGYTF.

The chain carries TRBV28 and TRBJ2-2; 7 bases match TRBD2. In germline, CDR1 is MDHEN, CDR2 SYDVKM. V gave up 10 bases and J gave up 4 bases; unmatched junction bases: 9. This CDR3 has 14 amino acids. DNA of the CDR3: TGTGCCACCACCTGGAGGGAGGGCACCGGGGAGCTGTTTTTT. Translating it yields CATTWREGTGELFF.

This chain links TRBV27 with TRBJ1-4; 7 bases align to TRBD1. Losses at the gene ends were 8 bases for V and 7 bases for J; bases not matched to a gene: 16. Looked up from germline, CDR1 is MNHEY and CDR2 is SMNVEV (reference sequence). This CDR3 is built from 16 residues. The CDR3 spells CASGPGQAGPREKLFF. CDR3 nucleotide sequence: TGTGCCAGCGGACCAGGACAGGCCGGGCCGCGTGAAAAACTGTTTTTT.

V usage is TRBV29-1 and J usage is TRBJ2-7, with 12 positions matching TRBD1. CDR1 and CDR2 (germline): SQVTM, ANQGSEA. The V segment lost 6 bases and the J segment 9 bases; nucleotides outside the gene matches: 9. This CDR3 has 13 residues. The CDR3 DNA sequence: TGCAGCGTGTTAACGGGACAGGGGGCCTCGCAGTACTTC. As protein: CSVLTGQGASQYF.

The chain couples TRBV11-2 to TRBJ1-2, with TRBD1 as a possible D gene (6 bases). CDR1 SGHAT and CDR2 FQNNGV come from the germline V gene. The CDR3 extends over 13 amino acids. V was cut by 7 bases and J by 4 bases, with 13 bases left in between. The CDR3 here is CASTADRIYGYTF. In DNA form, the CDR3 reads TGTGCCAGCACCGCAGACAGGATCTATGGCTACACCTTC.

The chain is built from TRBV2 and TRBJ2-1, with TRBD2 matching 14 bases. Trimming removed 9 bases from V and 8 bases from J; junction bases left unmatched: 9. The V gene's germline CDR1 is SNHLY and CDR2 FYNNEI. The CDR3 has 15 amino acids. CDR3 protein: CASRGTSGSFDEQFF. CDR3 DNA: TGTGCCAGTAGGGGGACTAGCGGGAGTTTTGATGAGCAGTTCTTC.

V usage is TRBV19 and J usage is TRBJ2-1, with 10 positions matching TRBD1. Unmatched junction bases numbered 3, after V lost 5 bases and J lost 2 bases. The germline CDR1 and CDR2 sequences are LNHDA and SQIVND (reference sequence). The CDR3 loop spans 15 amino acids. CDR3 in amino acids: CASSPGTGAYNEQFF. The CDR3 DNA sequence: TGTGCCAGTAGTCCCGGGACAGGGGCCTACAATGAGCAGTTCTTC.

The chain combines TRBV5-1 with TRBJ2-3; 7 positions match TRBD2. CDR1 SGHRS and CDR2 YFSETQ come from the germline V gene. The V gene end was trimmed by 1 base and the J gene end by 3 bases; junction bases not matched to a gene: 11. The CDR3 has 17 amino acids. CDR3 in DNA: TGCGCCAGCAGCTTGACTACCACTAGCGAGGGTACAGATACGCAGTATTTT. Protein product: CASSLTTTSEGTDTQYF.

The J gene is TRBJ2-3, the V gene TRBV5-1; possible D gene TRBD2, 6 bases. CDR3 length: 13 residues. Trimming left V 7 bases short and J 0 bases short, with 9 bases between. Germline V CDR1 and CDR2: SGHRS, YFSETQ. CDR3 sequence reads: CASGSGSTDTQYF. The CDR3 DNA reads TGCGCCAGCGGAAGCGGGAGCACAGATACGCAGTATTTT.

This clone was detected once. This chain joins TRBV27 and TRBJ1-2; D may be TRBD1 (5 bases). The V gene's germline CDR1 is MNHEY and CDR2 SMNVEV (reference sequence). The ends were cut back, 2 bases at V and 4 bases at J, with 14 bases in the middle. The length of the CDR3 is 15 residues. This CDR3 reads CASSLQGRDAYGYTF. The DNA for the CDR3 is TGTGCCAGCAGTTTACAGGGTAGAGACGCCTATGGCTACACCTTC.

The rearrangement links TRBV7-2 to TRBJ2-6; D is undetermined. Trimming pared 5 bases from V and 2 bases from J, leaving 4 bases between. The CDR3 totals 13 residues. Germline V gene sequence: CDR1 SGHTA, CDR2 FQGNSA. The CDR3 is CASSPTGANVLTF. CDR3 nucleotide sequence: TGTGCCAGCAGCCCTACTGGGGCCAACGTCCTGACTTTC.

The V call is TRBV29-1, the J call TRBJ2-2; 10 nucleotides match TRBD2. Trimming cost V 1 base and J 1 base; bases outside gene matches: 6. Germline lookup yields CDR1 SQVTM and CDR2 ANQGSEA. The CDR3 loop spans 17 amino acids. The CDR3 reads CSVEAASGRGNTGELFF. Here the CDR3 DNA reads TGCAGCGTTGAAGCGGCTAGCGGGAGAGGGAACACCGGGGAGCTGTTTTTT.

This clone was counted only a few times. The J gene is TRBJ2-5, the V gene TRBV19; TRBD2 aligns across 9 bases. This CDR3 is 17 amino acids long. Germline CDR1 is LNHDA and CDR2 is SQIVND (reference sequence). The V and J ends lost 0 bases and 5 bases, in that order; junction bases with no gene match: 10. As DNA, the CDR3 is TGTGCCAGTAGTATAGATCTGGGTAGCGGGAGTGAGGAGACCCAGTACTTC. Amino acids: CASSIDLGSGSEETQYF. The entire variable domain, with the rest obtained from reference TRBV19 and TRBJ2-5, is as follows: DGGITQSPKYLFRKEGQNVTLSCEQNLNHDAMYWYRQDPGQGLRLIYYSQIVNDFQKGDIAEGYSVSREKKESFPLTVTSAQKNPTAFYLCASSIDLGSGSEETQYFGPGTRLLVL.

The rearrangement links TRBV5-4 to TRBJ2-2, with 7 bases lining up with TRBD1. The germline CDR1 and CDR2 sequences are SGHNT and YYREEE (reference sequence). The CDR3 runs 15 residues. The V segment lost 1 base and the J segment 1 base; nucleotides outside the gene matches: 1. CDR3 nucleotide sequence: TGTGCCAGCAGCTTGACAGGGGTGAACACCGGGGAGCTGTTTTTT. This translates into CASSLTGVNTGELFF.

The chain is built from TRBV6-6 and TRBJ1-5; perhaps TRBD1 as D (6 bases). In germline, CDR1 is MNHNY, CDR2 SVGAGI (reference sequence). Trimming took 0 bases from V and 3 from J, leaving 9 bases between them. This CDR3 spans 15 amino acids. As DNA, the CDR3 is TGTGCCAGCAGTTACTCGAGGGGGACCAATCAGCCCCAGCATTTT. Amino acids: CASSYSRGTNQPQHF.

The rearrangement uses TRBV19 and TRBJ2-3, with 12 bases lining up with TRBD2. CDR1 is LNHDA and CDR2 is SQIVND in the germline V gene (reference sequence). J lost 0 bases, V lost 4 bases, and 14 bases had no gene match. CDR3 length: 20 residues. The CDR3 DNA follows: TGTGCCAGTAGTACCCCGAGACTAGCGGGAGCGGGGGGTAGCACAGATACGCAGTATTTT. Translated: CASSTPRLAGAGGSTDTQYF.

This chain connects TRBV6-5 to TRBJ2-7, with TRBD1 as a possible D gene (6 bases). The length of the CDR3 is 13 residues. V dropped 4 bases and J dropped 4 bases, with 11 bases sitting between them. Per germline, CDR1 MNHEY and CDR2 SVGAGI. This CDR3 is CASSLQGRYEQYF. CDR3 nucleotides: TGTGCCAGCAGTTTACAGGGTCGATACGAGCAGTACTTC.

V gene TRBV10-3 combines with J gene TRBJ2-1, with 13 bases that match TRBD2. With V trimmed by 5 bases and J by 9 bases, 16 bases remained unmatched. Germline V gives CDR1 ENHRY, CDR2 SYGVKD. The CDR3 extends over 18 amino acids. Written as DNA, the CDR3 is TGTGCCATCAGTCCGGACGGCCCTGGACTAGCGGGAGTACGTGAGCAGTTCTTC. It encodes CAISPDGPGLAGVREQFF.

Details on this clone: Other DNA sequences within the sample encode an identical CDR3. The genes are TRBV18 and TRBJ2-1; TRBD1 might be the D (5 bases). Trimming took off 1 base at V and 7 bases at J, with 8 bases between the two ends. The CDR3 extends over 13 amino acids. Germline V gene data show CDR1 as KGHSH and CDR2 as LQKENI. CDR3 coding DNA: TGTGCCAGCTCACCACGCAGGGATAATGAGCAGTTCTTC. Protein sequence: CASSPRRDNEQFF.

A single count supports this clone. The rearrangement uses TRBV5-8 and TRBJ2-4; a weak D match, TRBD1 (7 bases). Germline V lookup: CDR1 SGHTS, CDR2 YDEGEE. This CDR3 comprises 15 residues. The V and J ends lost 3 bases and 2 bases respectively, with 12 bases between them. The CDR3 region is CASSSPGGTKNIQYF. The CDR3 DNA reads TGTGCCAGCAGCTCCCCAGGGGGGACCAAAAACATTCAGTACTTC.

The chain is built from TRBV27 and TRBJ2-6; possibly TRBD1 for D (6 bases). Germline lookup yields CDR1 MNHEY and CDR2 SMNVEV (reference sequence). Trimming took 5 bases from V and 2 from J, leaving 16 bases between them. There are 17 residues in the CDR3. CDR3 sequence: CASSPTWDIAGANVLTF. The CDR3 DNA sequence: TGTGCCAGCAGTCCAACATGGGACATCGCTGGGGCCAACGTCCTGACTTTC.

The chain couples TRBV27 to TRBJ1-1; D perhaps matches TRBD1 (6 bases). The germline gives CDR1 MNHEY, CDR2 SMNVEV (reference sequence). V lost 4 bases, J lost 7 bases, and 13 bases lay in between. The CDR3 contains 13 residues. CDR3 loop: CASSSRTALEAFF. The DNA of the CDR3 is TGTGCCAGCAGTTCACGGACAGCCCTTGAAGCTTTCTTT.

This clone occurred a few times. V usage is TRBV6-5 and J usage is TRBJ1-1, with 7 bases matching TRBD1. The CDR3 contains 16 residues. V was pared by 0 bases and J by 0 bases, with 4 bases of the junction left unmatched. CDR1 and CDR2 (germline): MNHEY, SVGAGI. The DNA of the CDR3 is TGTGCCAGCAGTTACTCGATACAGGGGCTGAACACTGAAGCTTTCTTT. Amino acids: CASSYSIQGLNTEAFF.